This T cell receptor (beta chain) is drawn from a study of blood T cell repertoires in COVID-19. Study details: PBMCs, B-cell-depleted T cells, or T cells were the source of the cDNA or gDNA that made up the material.

Authors' analysis steps: Reference gene primer amplification gave estimated nucleated cell counts. This table comes from immunoSEQ multiplex PCR, and its TCRdb copy is limited to in-frame clones, with some not included. V, J and clone size derive from that table, while D and trimming were established from the DNA sequence. The sample includes around 140,000 clones, about 86% of them seen just once. CDR1 is MNHEY and CDR2 is SVGEGT in the germline V gene. The CDR3 loop spans 14 amino acids. V lost 4 bases to trimming and J lost 3 bases, with 13 bases between them. Sequencing input: peripheral blood. The V and J genes are TRBV6-2 or TRBV6-3 and TRBJ2-7; D might be TRBD2 (5 bases). This receptor was obtained from a woman aged 60 to 75 with acute or convalescent COVID-19. CDR3 nucleotides: TGTGCCAGCAGTTGGAGGCTTGTCGACTACGAGCAGTACTTC. Protein: CASSWRLVDYEQYF.